The present T cell receptor (beta chain) was sequenced within a study of graft-versus-host responses after intestinal transplantation (dated by TCRdb to the early 2020s). About the study as a whole: The transplants that recipients got were multivisceral, liver-intestinal, or isolated intestinal. Anti-thymocyte globulin induction was given to all recipients, followed by maintenance tacrolimus and steroids for 3 to 4 years. After intestinal transplantation, graft-versus-host and host-versus-graft alloreactive T cell clones were followed in the graft, circulation and bone marrow using bulk TCR-beta CDR3 sequencing. Alloreactive clones were identified by sequencing pre-transplant mixed lymphocyte reaction products and comparing them with unstimulated pre-transplant donor and recipient T cells. The cohort enrolled about two dozen intestinal transplant recipients, one of whom was a retransplant, and a few patients without pretransplant specimens were excluded. Donor T cell macrochimerism was defined as a peak of at least 4% donor T cells among recipient peripheral blood mononuclear cells. Samples from a few later patients were sequenced in-house on an Illumina MiSeq with MiXCR processing rather than by the commercial service. Broad study findings and their caveats: GvH clones were detected in recipient bone marrow, and some appeared earlier in ileal mucosa or blood, consistent with an intestinal mucosal origin. The relatively low number and heterogeneity of intestinal transplant patients limited the conclusions. Early after transplant, declines in HvG clones were associated with peak levels of circulating GvH clones. Patients with donor T cell macrochimerism had high GvH to HvG T cell clonal ratios in their allografts.

Blood samples were collected up to 4 times in the first month after transplant and then at least monthly when available. Note on this clone: Its specific antigen is unknown. There are no base qualities to consult, and no much larger clone falls within one base.

In the germline V gene (reference sequence), CDR1 corresponds to LNHDA and CDR2 to SQIVND. V and J lose 2 bases and 1 base, and a span of 14 bases separates them. The CDR3, cysteine through phenylalanine, is 16 amino acids long. The kept DNA is CDR3 alone, 48 bases in frame from the first base. The receptor library was made with the immunoSEQ multiplex PCR assay. High-throughput TCR-beta CDR3 sequencing of genomic DNA from most patients was performed by Adaptive Biotechnologies. The original methods were these. TCR sequencing data were retrieved from Adaptive's ImmunoSEQ software for about 17 patients, whereas a few other patients were processed with MiXCR and VDJtools. CDR3 nucleotide sequences shared between donor and recipient were removed because the origin of such sequences could not be assigned. To count as alloreactive, a clone needed at least 2-fold expansion over unstimulated cells and a minimum CFSE-low frequency of 0.002% (template counts) or 0.001% (read counts). Clones detected in sequenced pre-transplant spleen, lymph node, or MLR CFSE-low populations of the donor or recipient were defined as mappable. The cumulative frequency of alloreactive clones was calculated as a percentage of all sequences, weighted by copy number. TCRdb obtained this table from immuneACCESS and retained in-frame rearrangements with V and J assigned. These tables miss some clones; where compared with another copy, unresolved V genes account for less than half of the shortfall, and the remainder is unexplained. V, J and clone size were drawn from that table, and D and trimming were deduced from the DNA. The sample has 95,000 to 100,000 clones on record, about 84% of them singletons. Together, the top ten hold over 1.1% of the sample.

This TCR derives from a human patient who received an intestinal transplant, so some T cells may come from the graft donor. This chain joins TRBV19 to TRBJ2-5; the D match is possibly TRBD1 or TRBD2, with 5 bases aligned in each. This specimen was PBMCs, taken 255 days after intestinal transplant. This receptor has the CDR3 CASSINPRGAQETQYF. The DNA is as follows: TGTGCCAGTAGTATAAACCCACGAGGGGCCCAAGAGACCCAGTACTTC.